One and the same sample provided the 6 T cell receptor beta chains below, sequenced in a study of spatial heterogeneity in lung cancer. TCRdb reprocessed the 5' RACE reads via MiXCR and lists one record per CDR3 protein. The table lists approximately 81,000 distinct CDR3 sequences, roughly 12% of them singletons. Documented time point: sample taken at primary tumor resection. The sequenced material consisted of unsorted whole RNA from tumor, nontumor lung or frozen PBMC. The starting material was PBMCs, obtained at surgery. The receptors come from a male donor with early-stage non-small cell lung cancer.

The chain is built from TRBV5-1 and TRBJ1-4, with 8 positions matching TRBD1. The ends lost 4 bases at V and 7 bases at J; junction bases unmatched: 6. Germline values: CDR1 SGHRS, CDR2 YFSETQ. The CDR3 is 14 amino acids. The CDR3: CASSRQGIGEKLFF. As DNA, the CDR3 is TGCGCCAGCAGCCGACAGGGGATCGGTGAAAAACTGTTTTTT.

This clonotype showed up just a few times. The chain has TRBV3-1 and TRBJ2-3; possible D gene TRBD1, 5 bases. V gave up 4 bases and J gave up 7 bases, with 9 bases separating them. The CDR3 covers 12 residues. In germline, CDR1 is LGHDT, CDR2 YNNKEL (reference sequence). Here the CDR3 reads CASSPQGYTQYF. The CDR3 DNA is TGTGCCAGCAGCCCCCAGGGCTATACGCAGTATTTT.

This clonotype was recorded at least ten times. The CDR3 spells CASSPDRKGEAFF. The CDR3 DNA reads TGTGCCAGCTCACCCGACAGGAAGGGAGAGGCTTTCTTT. The chain uses TRBV18 and TRBJ1-1; weak D call: TRBD1 (6 bases). V dropped 3 bases and J dropped 11 bases, with 16 bases sitting between them. In germline, CDR1 is KGHSH, CDR2 LQKENI. The CDR3 consists of 13 residues.

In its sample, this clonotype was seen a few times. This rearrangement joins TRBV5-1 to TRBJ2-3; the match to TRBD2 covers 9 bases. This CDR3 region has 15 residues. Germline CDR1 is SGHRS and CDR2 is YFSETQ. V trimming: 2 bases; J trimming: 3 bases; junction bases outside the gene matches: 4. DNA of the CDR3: TGCGCCAGCAGCTTACTGGGACTAGCAACAGATACGCAGTATTTT. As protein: CASSLLGLATDTQYF.

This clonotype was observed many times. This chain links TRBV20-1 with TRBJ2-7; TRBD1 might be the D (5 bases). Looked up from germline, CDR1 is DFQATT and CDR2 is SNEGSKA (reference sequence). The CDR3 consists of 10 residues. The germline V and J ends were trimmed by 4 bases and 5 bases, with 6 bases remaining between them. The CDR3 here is CSAKGHEQYF. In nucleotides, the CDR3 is TGCAGTGCTAAGGGGCACGAGCAGTACTTC.

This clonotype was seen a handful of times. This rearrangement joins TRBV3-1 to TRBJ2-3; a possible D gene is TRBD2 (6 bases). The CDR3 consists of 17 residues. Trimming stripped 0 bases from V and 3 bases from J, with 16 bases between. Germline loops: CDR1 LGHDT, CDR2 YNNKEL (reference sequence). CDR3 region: CASSQDLGAGLTDTQYF. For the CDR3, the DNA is TGTGCCAGCAGCCAAGATTTAGGAGCGGGTTTGACAGATACGCAGTATTTT.